Listed below are T cell receptor beta chains from one sample, sequenced in a study of blood T cell repertoires in COVID-19. Profiling relied on immunoSEQ multiplex PCR, and the TCRdb table lists in-frame clones only, not all of them. Of a few hundred thousand clones in the sample, 85% are singletons; the top ten hold about 2.5%. Material: PBMCs or T cells enriched from blood (not recorded which). The receptors originated from a woman aged 45-65 years who had recovered from COVID-19. Both conserved end residues are part of each CDR3. A D gene is named only where the DNA matches it firmly. Rows may omit the clone size; those that give it use once, few, many or a size class.

D: TRBD2
J: TRBJ2-1
V: TRBV19
size: NA
CDR3: CASRGTSGRWSSYNEQFF
DNA: TGTGCCAGTAGGGGGACTAGCGGGAGATGGAGCTCCTACAATGAGCAGTTCTTC

D: TRBD1
J: TRBJ2-1
V: TRBV29-1
size: NA
CDR3: CSVGDRVNEQFF
DNA: TGCAGCGTTGGGGACAGGGTCAATGAGCAGTTCTTC

D: NA
J: TRBJ1-2
V: TRBV19
size: few
CDR3: CASRGGTAPTNGYTF
DNA: TGTGCCAGTAGAGGGGGAACAGCACCGACAAATGGCTACACCTTC

D: NA
J: TRBJ2-5
V: TRBV7-9
size: NA
CDR3: CASSRQTGYQETQYF
DNA: TGTGCCAGCAGCCGACAGACGGGCTACCAAGAGACCCAGTACTTC

D: NA
J: TRBJ1-2
V: TRBV28
size: once
CDR3: CASSFLRMHGYTF
DNA: TGTGCCAGCAGTTTTCTCAGGATGCATGGCTACACCTTC

D: NA
J: TRBJ1-2
V: TRBV27
size: NA
CDR3: CASSLSGGYGYTF
DNA: TGTGCCAGCAGTTTATCCGGGGGCTATGGCTACACCTTC

D: NA
J: TRBJ2-3
V: TRBV23-1
size: NA
CDR3: CASSQSSGGLYF
DNA: TGCGCCAGCAGTCAATCTTCCGGTGGGCTGTATTTT

D: TRBD1
J: TRBJ1-2
V: TRBV27
size: NA
CDR3: CASSPQTWAGGGYTF
DNA: TGTGCCAGCAGTCCACAGACCTGGGCAGGGGGGGGCTACACCTTC

D: NA
J: TRBJ1-1
V: TRBV28
size: NA
CDR3: CASSLWQGSTEAFF
DNA: TGTGCCAGCAGTTTATGGCAGGGATCTACTGAAGCTTTCTTT

D: TRBD2
J: TRBJ2-7
V: TRBV30
size: NA
CDR3: CAWSRGGLYEQYF
DNA: TGTGCCTGGAGCCGCGGGGGGCTCTACGAGCAGTACTTC

D: NA
J: TRBJ2-2
V: TRBV29-1
size: NA
CDR3: CSVTRGTGELFF
DNA: TGCAGCGTCACCAGGGGCACCGGGGAGCTGTTTTTT

D: NA
J: TRBJ2-3
V: TRBV18
size: NA
CDR3: CASSPASTDTQYF
DNA: TGTGCCAGCTCACCGGCCAGCACAGATACGCAGTATTTT

D: TRBD1
J: TRBJ1-5
V: TRBV19
size: once
CDR3: CASSITGGNQPQHF
DNA: TGTGCCAGTAGTATAACAGGGGGGAATCAGCCCCAGCATTTT

D: NA
J: TRBJ1-4
V: TRBV6-5
size: few
CDR3: CASRTGKGLIEKLFF
DNA: TGTGCCAGCAGAACAGGGAAGGGTTTAATTGAAAAACTGTTTTTT

D: NA
J: TRBJ1-2
V: TRBV19
size: NA
CDR3: CASTPPHSSYGYTF
DNA: TGTGCCAGTACCCCGCCCCACAGTTCATATGGCTACACCTTC

D: NA
J: TRBJ2-1
V: TRBV5-4
size: once
CDR3: CASSPIPSGEQFF
DNA: TGTGCCAGCAGCCCGATACCCTCGGGTGAGCAGTTCTTC

D: NA
J: TRBJ1-2
V: TRBV30
size: NA
CDR3: CAWTSARAGVGGYTF
DNA: TGTGCCTGGACCTCTGCCCGGGCAGGGGTGGGCGGCTACACCTTC

D: NA
J: TRBJ1-5
V: TRBV29-1
size: NA
CDR3: CSVAGGADQPQQF
DNA: NA

D: TRBD1
J: TRBJ2-1
V: TRBV2
size: NA
CDR3: CASSEEGQGNNEQFF
DNA: TGTGCCAGCAGTGAAGAGGGACAGGGAAACAATGAGCAGTTCTTC

D: TRBD1
J: TRBJ1-1
V: TRBV9
size: NA
CDR3: CASSVVPDRGPEAFF
DNA: TGTGCCAGCAGCGTAGTCCCCGACAGGGGCCCTGAAGCTTTCTTT

D: NA
J: TRBJ1-2
V: TRBV6-2/TRBV6-3
size: NA
CDR3: CASSYADAGRPARNF
DNA: TGTGCCAGCAGTTACGCAGATGCGGGACGACCAGCGCGTAACTTC

D: TRBD1
J: TRBJ1-2
V: TRBV7-2
size: NA
CDR3: CASSRWDSSGYTF
DNA: TGTGCCAGCAGCCGTTGGGACAGCAGCGGCTACACCTTC

D: NA
J: TRBJ1-2
V: TRBV12-3/TRBV12-4
size: NA
CDR3: CASSLEGRHGYTF
DNA: TGTGCCAGCAGTCTGGAGGGGCGGCATGGCTACACCTTC

D: TRBD2
J: TRBJ2-7
V: TRBV4-1
size: NA
CDR3: CASSQEGTSGRDEQYF
DNA: TGCGCCAGCAGCCAAGAGGGGACTAGCGGAAGGGATGAGCAGTACTTC

D: NA
J: TRBJ1-1
V: TRBV4-2
size: NA
CDR3: CASSQVAPNTEAFF
DNA: TGTGCCAGCAGCCAAGTGGCCCCGAACACTGAAGCTTTCTTT

D: TRBD2
J: TRBJ2-5
V: TRBV7-8
size: NA
CDR3: CASSLQLGLADLLVGETQYF
DNA: TGTGCCAGCAGCTTACAGTTGGGACTAGCGGACCTCCTGGTAGGAGAGACCCAGTACTTC

D: NA
J: TRBJ2-7
V: TRBV7-2
size: NA
CDR3: CASSLAGLQAYEQYF
DNA: TGTGCCAGCAGCTTAGCCGGGCTACAGGCCTACGAGCAGTACTTC

D: TRBD2
J: TRBJ2-7
V: TRBV15
size: NA
CDR3: CATSRDGGRGYEQYF
DNA: TGTGCCACCAGCAGAGACGGCGGGAGGGGGTACGAGCAGTACTTC

D: NA
J: TRBJ2-1
V: TRBV19
size: NA
CDR3: CASSLGSSYNEQFF
DNA: TGTGCCAGTAGCCTAGGCAGCTCCTACAATGAGCAGTTCTTC

D: TRBD2
J: TRBJ2-6
V: TRBV4-1
size: NA
CDR3: CASSQGTSGSGANVLTF
DNA: TGCGCCAGCAGCCAAGGGACTAGCGGCTCTGGGGCCAACGTCCTGACTTTC

D: NA
J: TRBJ1-1
V: TRBV21-1
size: few
CDR3: CATGSNRGRNTEAFF
DNA: TGTGCCACAGGCTCCAACAGGGGCAGGAACACTGAAGCTTTCTTT

D: NA
J: TRBJ1-3
V: TRBV6-5
size: NA
CDR3: CASSSQGVFSGNTIYF
DNA: TGTGCCAGCAGTTCACAGGGTGTATTCTCTGGAAACACCATATATTTT

D: NA
J: TRBJ1-3
V: TRBV5-4
size: NA
CDR3: CASSQGPSSGNTIYF
DNA: TGTGCCAGCAGCCAGGGGCCTTCCTCTGGAAACACCATATATTTT

D: NA
J: TRBJ2-2
V: TRBV21-1
size: NA
CDR3: CAGYPYVRGTGELFF
DNA: TGTGCCGGGTACCCCTACGTCCGGGGGACCGGGGAGCTGTTTTTT

D: TRBD2
J: TRBJ2-1
V: TRBV19
size: NA
CDR3: CASRSGTSGILSSYNEQFF
DNA: TGTGCCAGTAGATCCGGGACTAGCGGGATCCTGAGCTCCTACAATGAGCAGTTCTTC

D: NA
J: TRBJ1-1
V: TRBV4-2
size: few
CDR3: CASSQTSYTPSRGGAFF
DNA: TGTGCCAGCAGCCAGACATCGTACACACCCTCCCGGGGGGGAGCTTTCTTT

D: NA
J: TRBJ1-5
V: TRBV11-2
size: NA
CDR3: CASSSGRANSNQPQHF
DNA: TGTGCCAGCAGCTCCGGGAGGGCAAATAGCAATCAGCCCCAGCATTTT

D: NA
J: TRBJ1-1
V: TRBV5-8
size: NA
CDR3: CASSFWGRRYTDTEAFF
DNA: TGTGCCAGCAGCTTTTGGGGGCGCAGGTATACAGACACTGAAGCTTTCTTT

D: NA
J: TRBJ1-6
V: TRBV29-1
size: NA
CDR3: CSVEKRGFYNSPLHF
DNA: TGCAGCGTTGAGAAGCGGGGATTCTATAATTCACCCCTCCACTTT

D: TRBD2
J: TRBJ2-2
V: TRBV10-1
size: once
CDR3: CASSTGGYTGELFF
DNA: TGCGCCAGCAGTACGGGAGGTTACACCGGGGAGCTGTTTTTT

D: NA
J: TRBJ1-4
V: TRBV21-1
size: NA
CDR3: CASSKARRRYQRPANEKLFF
DNA: TGTGCCAGCAGCAAAGCCCGGAGGCGGTATCAACGGCCGGCTAATGAAAAACTGTTTTTT

D: NA
J: TRBJ2-3
V: TRBV3-1/TRBV3-2
size: NA
CDR3: CASSLRGSNTQYF
DNA: TGTGCCAGCAGTCTAAGAGGGTCGAATACGCAGTATTTT

D: TRBD2
J: TRBJ2-3
V: TRBV4-3
size: NA
CDR3: CASSQTAGGAHTQYF
DNA: TGCGCCAGCAGCCAGACAGCGGGAGGGGCTCATACGCAGTATTTT

D: TRBD2
J: TRBJ2-5
V: TRBV6-1
size: NA
CDR3: CASSEARGRRETQYF
DNA: TGTGCCAGCAGTGAAGCTCGCGGGAGACGAGAGACCCAGTACTTC

D: NA
J: TRBJ1-4
V: TRBV11-2
size: NA
CDR3: CASSHRSGPVGGEKLFF
DNA: TGTGCCAGCAGCCATCGTTCCGGGCCAGTCGGGGGGGAAAAACTGTTTTTT

D: NA
J: TRBJ1-5
V: TRBV19
size: NA
CDR3: CASSSTGGGNQPQHF
DNA: TGTGCCAGTAGTTCAACGGGGGGAGGCAATCAGCCCCAGCATTTT

D: NA
J: TRBJ1-6
V: TRBV2
size: NA
CDR3: CASSEFTGSYNSPLHF
DNA: TGTGCCAGCAGTGAATTCACGGGCTCCTATAATTCACCCCTCCACTTT

D: NA
J: TRBJ1-6
V: TRBV7-2
size: NA
CDR3: CASSFRADSPLHF
DNA: TGTGCCAGCAGCTTCAGGGCGGATTCACCCCTCCACTTT

D: TRBD1
J: TRBJ2-5
V: TRBV30
size: NA
CDR3: CAWTRTGYAETQYF
DNA: TGTGCCTGGACCAGGACAGGGTATGCGGAGACCCAGTACTTC

D: NA
J: TRBJ2-3
V: TRBV7-3
size: NA
CDR3: CASSAGTADTQYF
DNA: TGTGCCAGCAGCGCCGGGACTGCAGATACGCAGTATTTT

D: NA
J: TRBJ2-2
V: TRBV15
size: NA
CDR3: CATSSYGGDGLNTGELFF
DNA: TGTGCCACCAGCAGTTACGGAGGTGACGGACTGAACACCGGGGAGCTGTTTTTT

D: TRBD1
J: TRBJ1-3
V: TRBV9
size: NA
CDR3: CASSLSTGAVSGNTIYF
DNA: TGTGCCAGCAGCCTTTCGACAGGGGCGGTTTCTGGAAACACCATATATTTT

D: NA
J: TRBJ1-2
V: TRBV27
size: NA
CDR3: CASSLQGNYGYTF
DNA: TGTGCCAGCAGTTTACAGGGGAACTATGGCTACACCTTC

D: NA
J: TRBJ2-3
V: TRBV7-7
size: NA
CDR3: CASSRGGRTSTDTQYF
DNA: TGTGCCAGCAGCAGGGGGGGGAGAACTAGCACAGATACGCAGTATTTT

D: TRBD1
J: TRBJ2-3
V: TRBV10-3
size: NA
CDR3: CAISDYGQAADTQYF
DNA: TGTGCCATCAGTGATTACGGACAGGCGGCAGATACGCAGTATTTT